A selection of T cell receptor beta chains follows, all from one sample in a study of early T cells in non-severe SARS-CoV-2 infection. TCRdb called the 5' RACE reads again in MiXCR, with one record for every CDR3 protein. There are tens of thousands of distinct CDR3 sequences in the sample; 8% to 11% occur only once, and 6.5% lies in the top ten. The specimen sequenced was whole blood. The source of these receptors is an adult who was a healthcare worker with PCR-confirmed SARS-CoV-2 infection or an uninfected control (not recorded which). CDR3s include the opening cysteine and the closing phenylalanine or tryptophan. A D gene is named only where the DNA matches it firmly. A row's size may be missing; if present it is once, few, many or a size class.

. | TRBJ1-4 | TRBV7-9 | many | CASSPEGRTTNEKLFF | TGTGCCAGCAGCCCAGAGGGACGTACAACTAATGAAAAACTGTTTTTT
. | TRBJ2-3 | TRBV7-6 | few | CASSPWEESTDTQYF | TGTGCCAGCAGCCCGTGGGAGGAAAGCACAGATACGCAGTATTTT
. | TRBJ2-3 | TRBV6-2/TRBV6-3 | many | CASSDGFQNPDTQYF | TGTGCCAGCAGTGACGGGTTCCAGAACCCGGATACGCAGTATTTT
. | TRBJ1-5 | TRBV12-3/TRBV12-4 | many | CASSLEAGNQPQHF | TGTGCCAGCAGTTTAGAAGCGGGCAATCAGCCCCAGCATTTT
. | TRBJ2-5 | TRBV12-3/TRBV12-4 | few | CASRARGKETQYF | TGTGCCAGCAGGGCCAGGGGTAAGGAGACCCAGTACTTC
TRBD2 | TRBJ2-6 | TRBV5-4 | once | CASSPGGSGANVLTF | TGTGCCAGCAGCCCCGGGGGGTCTGGGGCCAACGTCCTGACTTTC
. | TRBJ1-4 | TRBV12-3/TRBV12-4 | . | CASTTRRARGREKLFF | TGTGCCAGCACCACCCGTCGGGCTCGCGGCCGGGAAAAACTGTTTTTT
. | TRBJ2-2 | TRBV4-2 | many | CASSQVYAGGELFF | TGTGCCAGCAGCCAAGTATATGCGGGTGGGGAGCTGTTTTTT
. | TRBJ1-5 | TRBV20-1 | many | CSALRDADQPQHF | TGCAGTGCTCTCCGGGACGCCGATCAGCCCCAGCATTTT
TRBD2 | TRBJ2-3 | TRBV20-1 | . | CSARDSGRATDTQYF | TGCAGTGCTAGAGATAGCGGGAGGGCCACAGATACGCAGTATTTT
TRBD2 | TRBJ2-7 | TRBV18 | . | CASSLSRDYYEQYF | TGTGCCAGCTCACTTTCCCGGGACTACTACGAGCAGTACTTC
TRBD2 | TRBJ2-5 | TRBV20-1 | . | CSAREAGVGETQYF | TGCAGTGCTAGAGAGGCGGGAGTAGGGGAGACCCAGTACTTC
. | TRBJ2-2 | TRBV12-3/TRBV12-4 | many | CASSSWGNGRFRNTGELFF | TGTGCCAGCAGTTCGTGGGGTAATGGGCGATTTAGGAACACCGGGGAGCTGTTTTTT
TRBD2 | TRBJ2-5 | TRBV20-1 | many | CSARGESSGRARETQYF | TGCAGTGCTAGAGGGGAATCTAGCGGGAGGGCGCGAGAGACCCAGTACTTC
TRBD1 | TRBJ1-2 | TRBV10-3 | many | CAISGPGQGNYGYTF | TGTGCCATCAGTGGGCCGGGACAGGGGAACTATGGCTACACCTTC
TRBD2 | TRBJ2-3 | TRBV7-2 | many | CASSLRVAGGTDTQYF | TGTGCCAGCAGCTTAAGGGTAGCGGGAGGGACAGATACGCAGTATTTT
TRBD2 | TRBJ2-4 | TRBV15 | . | CATSRDPTGGPNIQYF | TGTGCCACCAGCAGAGATCCCACGGGAGGGCCAAACATTCAGTACTTC
TRBD1 | TRBJ2-7 | TRBV2 | . | CASSEDRTYEQYF | TGTGCCAGCAGTGAGGACAGGACCTACGAGCAGTACTTC
. | TRBJ1-1 | TRBV21-1 | many | CASSKEGDNTEAFF | TGTGCCAGCAGCAAAGAAGGGGATAACACTGAAGCTTTCTTT
. | TRBJ2-7 | TRBV2 | many | CASSGGPYEQYF | TGTGCCAGCAGCGGGGGACCGTACGAGCAGTACTTC
. | TRBJ1-1 | TRBV3-1 | . | CASRLQKDNTEAFF | TGTGCCAGCAGACTACAGAAGGATAACACTGAAGCTTTCTTT
TRBD1 | TRBJ1-3 | TRBV7-8 | many | CASSLASRTGLGNTIYF | TGTGCCAGCAGCTTGGCCTCCCGGACAGGGCTCGGAAACACCATATATTTT
. | TRBJ2-7 | TRBV5-6 | many | CASSRSRDTYEQYF | TGTGCCAGCAGCCGGAGCCGGGACACTTACGAGCAGTACTTC
TRBD1 | TRBJ2-1 | TRBV2 | few | CASRGQAAPFNEQFF | TGTGCCAGCAGAGGACAGGCCGCCCCTTTTAATGAGCAGTTCTTC
. | TRBJ2-1 | TRBV6-2/TRBV6-3 | few | CASKSLAPYNEQFF | TGTGCCAGCAAGTCCCTAGCCCCCTACAATGAGCAGTTCTTC
TRBD2 | TRBJ2-1 | TRBV15 | many | CATSRDLRTSGSYNEQFF | TGTGCCACCAGCAGAGATCTTAGAACTAGCGGGAGCTACAATGAGCAGTTCTTC
. | TRBJ2-3 | TRBV7-9 | many | CASSFPSLSTDTQYF | TGTGCCAGCAGCTTCCCTAGCCTGAGCACAGATACGCAGTATTTT
. | TRBJ2-3 | TRBV11-2 | few | CASSIWQGREENTQYF | TGTGCCAGCAGCATTTGGCAGGGACGGGAAGAGAATACGCAGTATTTT